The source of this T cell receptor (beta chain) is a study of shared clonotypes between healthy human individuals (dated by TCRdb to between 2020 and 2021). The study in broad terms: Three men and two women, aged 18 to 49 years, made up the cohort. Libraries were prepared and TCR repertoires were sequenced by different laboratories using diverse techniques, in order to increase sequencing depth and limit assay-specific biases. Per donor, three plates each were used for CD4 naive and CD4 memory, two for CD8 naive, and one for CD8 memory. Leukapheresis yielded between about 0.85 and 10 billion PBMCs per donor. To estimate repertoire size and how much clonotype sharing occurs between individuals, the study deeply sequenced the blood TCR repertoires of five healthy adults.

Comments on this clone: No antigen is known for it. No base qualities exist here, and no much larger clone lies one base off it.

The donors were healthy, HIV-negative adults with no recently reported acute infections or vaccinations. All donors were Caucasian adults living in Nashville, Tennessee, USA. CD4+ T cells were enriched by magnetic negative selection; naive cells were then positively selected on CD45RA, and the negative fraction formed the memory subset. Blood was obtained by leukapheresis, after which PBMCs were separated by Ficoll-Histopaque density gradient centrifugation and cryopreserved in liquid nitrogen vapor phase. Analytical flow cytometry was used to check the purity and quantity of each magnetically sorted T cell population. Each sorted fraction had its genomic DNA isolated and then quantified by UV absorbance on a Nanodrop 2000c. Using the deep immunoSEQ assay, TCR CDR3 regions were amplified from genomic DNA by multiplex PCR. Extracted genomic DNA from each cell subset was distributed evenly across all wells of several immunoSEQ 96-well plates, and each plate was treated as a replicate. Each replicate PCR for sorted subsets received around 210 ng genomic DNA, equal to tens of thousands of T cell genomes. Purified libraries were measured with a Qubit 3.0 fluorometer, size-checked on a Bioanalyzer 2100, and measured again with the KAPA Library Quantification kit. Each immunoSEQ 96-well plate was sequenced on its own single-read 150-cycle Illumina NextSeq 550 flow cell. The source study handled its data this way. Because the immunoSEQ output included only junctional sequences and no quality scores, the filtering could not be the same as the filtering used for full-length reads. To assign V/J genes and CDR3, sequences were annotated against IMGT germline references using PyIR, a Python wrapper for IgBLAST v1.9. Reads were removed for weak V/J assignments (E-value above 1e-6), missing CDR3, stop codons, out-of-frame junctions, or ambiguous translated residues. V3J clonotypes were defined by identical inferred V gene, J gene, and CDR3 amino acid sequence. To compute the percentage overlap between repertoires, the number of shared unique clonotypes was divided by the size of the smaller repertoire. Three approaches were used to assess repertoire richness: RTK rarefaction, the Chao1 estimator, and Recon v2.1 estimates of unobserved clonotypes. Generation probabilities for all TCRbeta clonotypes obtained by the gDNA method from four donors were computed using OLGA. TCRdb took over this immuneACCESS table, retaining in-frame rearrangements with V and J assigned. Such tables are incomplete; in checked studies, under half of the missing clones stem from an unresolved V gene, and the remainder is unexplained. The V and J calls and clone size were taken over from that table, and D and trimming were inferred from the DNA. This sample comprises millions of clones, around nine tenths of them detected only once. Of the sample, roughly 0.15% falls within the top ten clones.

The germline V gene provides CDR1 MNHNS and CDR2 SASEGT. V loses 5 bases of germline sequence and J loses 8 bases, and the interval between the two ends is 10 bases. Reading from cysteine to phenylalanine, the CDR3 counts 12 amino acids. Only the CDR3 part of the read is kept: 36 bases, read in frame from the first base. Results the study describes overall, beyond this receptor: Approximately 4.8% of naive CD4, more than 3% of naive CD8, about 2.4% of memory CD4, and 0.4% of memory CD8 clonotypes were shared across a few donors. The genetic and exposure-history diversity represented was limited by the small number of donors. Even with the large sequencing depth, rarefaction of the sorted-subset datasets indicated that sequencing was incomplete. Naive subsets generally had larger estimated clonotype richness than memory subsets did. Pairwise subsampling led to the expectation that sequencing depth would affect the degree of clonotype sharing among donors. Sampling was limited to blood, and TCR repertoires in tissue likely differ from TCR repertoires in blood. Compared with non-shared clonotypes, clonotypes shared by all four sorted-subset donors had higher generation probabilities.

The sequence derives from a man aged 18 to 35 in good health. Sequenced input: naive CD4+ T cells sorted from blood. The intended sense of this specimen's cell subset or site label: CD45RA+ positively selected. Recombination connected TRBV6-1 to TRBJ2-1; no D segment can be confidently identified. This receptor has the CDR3 CASSLQWDEQFF. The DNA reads TGTGCCAGCAGTCTCCAGTGGGATGAGCAGTTCTTC.